The 6 T cell receptor beta chains below all came from one sample that was sequenced in a study of T-cell reconstitution after alpha-beta-depleted transplantation in children. Unique molecular identifiers were incorporated into the prepared TCRbeta library. One entry per CDR3 protein, called by TCRdb with MiXCR from the PCR reads. The profile covers roughly 590,000 distinct CDR3 sequences, with approximately 16% appearing a single time and 1.1% taken by the ten largest. The specimen was PBMCs from the stem cell graft donor, collected from the stem cell graft. All receptors derive from a human donor who donated a stem cell graft to a child with acute myeloid leukemia.

The chain joins TRBV6-1 to TRBJ1-2; weak D call: TRBD1 (5 bases). The V gene's germline CDR1 is MNHNS and CDR2 SASEGT. The CDR3 is 17 residues long. The germline V and J ends were trimmed by 6 bases and 3 bases, with 23 bases remaining between them. The CDR3 loop reads CASRLGRTGPGDYGYTF. Here the CDR3 DNA reads TGTGCCAGCAGGCTGGGTCGAACAGGCCCAGGAGACTATGGCTACACCTTC.

This clonotype was observed many times. In DNA, the CDR3 is TGCAGTGCTCCGACTCAGGGTACGCAGTATTTT. Its protein is CSAPTQGTQYF. V usage is TRBV20-1 and J usage is TRBJ2-3, with D possibly being TRBD1 (5 bases). The CDR3 covers 11 residues. In germline, CDR1 is DFQATT, CDR2 SNEGSKA (reference sequence). The V and J ends lost 5 bases and 8 bases respectively, with 11 bases between them.

In this sample, this clonotype turned up many times. This chain uses TRBV4-3 with TRBJ2-1; D gene ambiguous. The germline V gene has CDR1 LGHNA and CDR2 YSLEER. The CDR3 consists of 15 residues. Trimming pared 3 bases from V and 7 bases from J, leaving 16 bases between. For the CDR3, the DNA is TGCGCCAGCAGCCATGAAGTGTTCCGGCGGAATGAGCAGTTCTTC. Translation: CASSHEVFRRNEQFF.

The rearrangement uses TRBV12-3 or TRBV12-4 and TRBJ1-5, with D perhaps matching TRBD1 (5 bases). There are 15 residues in the CDR3. The V end was cut by 2 bases, the J end by 3 bases, with 11 bases between. The CDR3 spells CASSLKRQHNQPQHF. DNA for the CDR3: TGTGCCAGCAGTTTAAAGAGACAGCACAATCAGCCCCAGCATTTT.

This chain joins TRBV5-1 and TRBJ2-1; D perhaps matches TRBD1 (6 bases). V lost 7 bases and J lost 0, with 11 bases in between. CDR3 length: 14 amino acids. Germline V gives CDR1 SGHRS, CDR2 YFSETQ. CDR3 protein: CASAGESSYNEQFF. CDR3 in DNA: TGCGCCAGCGCAGGGGAAAGCTCCTACAATGAGCAGTTCTTC.

This clonotype was picked up many times. The chain carries TRBV7-3 and TRBJ1-6; D is possibly TRBD1 (6 bases). The CDR3 has 14 residues. Germline CDR1 and CDR2: SGHTA and FQGTGA. The V end lost 5 bases, the J end lost 8 bases, and 13 bases lay between the germline ends. In DNA form, the CDR3 reads TGTGCCAGCAGCCTGGATTGGACAGATTCACCCCTCCACTTT. Translation gives CASSLDWTDSPLHF.